Sequencing of this TCR beta chain was carried out in a study of long-term antiretroviral therapy in people with HIV. Study-wide results and caveats: Information pertaining to ART adherence, viral resistance or therapeutic modifications was not obtained.

CDR3 size: 13 residues. Germline-derived CDR1 and CDR2 are SGHNT and YYREEE (reference sequence). V dropped 2 bases and J dropped 5 bases, with 10 bases sitting between them. A remark on this clone: Its specificity is not known.

Every single participant having HIV got treatment inside the United States. Researchers report immunoSEQ v3.0 was run at survey level. Clones were read by immunoSEQ multiplex PCR, and TCRdb kept only the in-frame ones, dropping some. In the table there are 20,000 to 25,000 clones, less than 80% of which are singletons. The rearrangement joins TRBV5-4 to TRBJ1-1; the D is unclear. The sample was unsorted PBMCs, taken 4.1 years after starting antiretroviral therapy. This TCR derives from a middle-aged woman with HIV. CDR3 sequence reads: CASSLRAGTEAFF. In DNA, the CDR3 is TGTGCCAGCAGCTTACGGGCCGGGACTGAAGCTTTCTTT. The full variable domain, with the rest looked up from reference TRBV5-4 and TRBJ1-1, is ETGVTQSPTHLIKTRGQQVTLRCSSQSGHNTVSWYQQALGQGPQFIFQYYREEENGRGNFPPRFSGLQFPNYSSELNVNALELDDSALYLCASSLRAGTEAFFGQGTRLTVV.